A single sample is the source of the 8 T cell receptor beta chains below, sequenced in a study of blood T cells in healthy people across ages. Primers used in a second PCR of roughly 6 to 11 cycles were a sample-barcoded 5' primer and a J-beta primer mix. TCRdb used MiXCR to reprocess the 5' RACE reads, holding one entry per CDR3 protein. The sample carries about 2 million distinct CDR3 sequences, approximately 50% recorded once. Sequencing used blood. The origin of the receptors is a woman aged 40 to 55 in good health.

The CDR3 reads CASSPEGGQGLYEQYF. In DNA, the CDR3 is TGTGCCAGCAGCCCAGAGGGGGGGCAGGGTCTCTACGAGCAGTACTTC. V is TRBV3-1 and J is TRBJ2-7; TRBD2 is a possible D gene (7 bases). Germline V gene data show CDR1 as LGHDT and CDR2 as YNNKEL (reference sequence). The CDR3 is 16 amino acids. Trimming shortened V by 4 bases and J by 3 bases, and 19 bases separated the two germline ends.

V is TRBV28 and J is TRBJ2-3; no definite D call. Deletions cut 3 bases from V and 8 bases from J, with 3 bases between. CDR1 is MDHEN, CDR2 SYDVKM, per germline. The CDR3 is 10 residues long. The CDR3 loop reads CASSFTTQYF. The CDR3 region has the DNA TGTGCCAGCAGTTTCACTACGCAGTATTTT.

This chain links TRBV7-9 with TRBJ2-5; 9 nucleotides line up with TRBD2. The germline gives CDR1 SEHNR, CDR2 FQNEAQ (reference sequence). J lost 11 bases, V lost 2 bases, and 12 bases had no gene match. The CDR3 is made up of 15 amino acids. The CDR3 coding sequence is TGTGCCAGCAGCTTAAGAGTAGCGGGGGCCAATGAGCAGTACTTC. It is translated as CASSLRVAGANEQYF.

This clonotype was seen a few times. This sequence joins TRBV29-1 and TRBJ2-7; a weak D match, TRBD2 (6 bases). The DNA end is a closer match to TRBJ2-5, so the J assignment may be wrong. The germline CDR1 and CDR2 sequences are SQVTM and ANQGSEA. CDR3 length: 14 amino acids. CDR3 protein: CSVGAGGLEETQYF. CDR3 DNA sequence: TGCAGCGTTGGGGCTGGAGGGCTGGAGGAGACCCAGTACTTC.

This clonotype has a handful of counts. The rearrangement uses TRBV20-1 and TRBJ2-7, with no clear D. The CDR3 sequence is 12 residues long. The V gene lost 6 bases and the J gene lost 1 base, with 10 bases spanning the gap. CDR1 is DFQATT, CDR2 SNEGSKA, per germline (reference sequence). The CDR3 loop is CSAEAGSYEQYF. The CDR3, as DNA: TGCAGTGCCGAGGCCGGATCCTACGAGCAGTACTTC.

This clonotype was detected a few times. V gene TRBV20-1 combines with J gene TRBJ2-5; TRBD1 or TRBD2 may be the D gene (5 bases each). Deletions cut 3 bases from V and 5 bases from J, with 22 bases between. Germline CDR1 is DFQATT and CDR2 is SNEGSKA (reference sequence). The CDR3 totals 16 residues. CDR3 sequence: CSAREERKGPWETQYF. The DNA of the CDR3 is TGCAGTGCTAGGGAAGAGCGCAAGGGACCGTGGGAGACCCAGTACTTC.

The CDR3 DNA follows: TGTGCCAGCAGTTCTCTAGGGCCATCCTACGAGCAGTACTTC. It codes for CASSSLGPSYEQYF. This chain joins TRBV28 and TRBJ2-7; D is ambiguous. CDR1 is MDHEN, CDR2 SYDVKM, per germline. V dropped 4 bases and J dropped 1 base, with 11 bases sitting between them. This CDR3 comprises 14 residues. The full variable domain, completed using reference TRBV28 and TRBJ2-7, is DVKVTQSSRYLVKRTGEKVFLECVQDMDHENMFWYRQDPGLGLRLIYFSYDVKMKEKGDIPEGYSVSREKKERFSLILESASTNQTSMYLCASSSLGPSYEQYFGPGTRLTVT.

This sequence joins TRBV6-1 and TRBJ2-5; maybe TRBD1 (8 bases). V was pared by 6 bases and J by 6 bases, with 23 bases between. Per the germline V gene, CDR1 is MNHNS and CDR2 is SASEGT. This CDR3 comprises 16 residues. DNA for the CDR3: TGTGCCAGCAGCCCAGAACAGGGGGGGTGGACTAAGACCCAGTACTTC. Protein: CASSPEQGGWTKTQYF.